This T cell receptor beta chain stems from a study of memory CD4+ T cells and cytomegalovirus serostatus. Study results and caveats: Each of 65 to 75 CMV-associated TCRbeta sequences occurred in one to five individuals.

Single viable CD3+CD4+CD8-CD45RO+ cells were sorted as the memory CD4+ T cells. Total CD4+ T cells were enriched by CD4 positive selection. V lost 5 bases and J 6 bases, leaving 18 bases between the germline ends. The length of the CDR3 is 14 residues. Germline CDR1 is SGHRS and CDR2 is YFSETQ. In the authors' methods: Out-of-frame sequences were removed, leaving around 2.2 million distinct TCRbeta sequences. The protocol was immunoSEQ multiplex PCR, while the TCRdb copy is restricted to in-frame clones and leaves out a portion. V, J and clone size are taken as reported in that table, and D and trimming were inferred from the DNA itself. The data hold about 58,000 clones, with more than 65% observed a single time. Details on this clone: The antigen is unknown.

V gene TRBV5-1 combines with J gene TRBJ2-7; the D call may be TRBD1 or TRBD2 (5 bases each). This clonotype originated in an adult in good health and CMV-seronegative. Some clones in this sample may be carry-over from other donors' samples. Sequences were obtained from memory CD4+ T cells from blood. The CDR3 DNA reads TGCGCCAGCAGTCACTCTGGGGGAACGGTCGAGCAGTACTTC. Its protein product is CASSHSGGTVEQYF.